These 9 T cell receptor beta chains were sequenced from one sample in a study of shared clonotypes between healthy human individuals (dated by TCRdb to the early 2020s). Library preparation used the immunoSEQ multiplex PCR assay. TCRdb retrieved this table from immuneACCESS and kept in-frame rearrangements only. Not all clones are present; in checked studies, unresolved V genes account for under half, and no reason is known for the remainder. Recorded for this sample are under 1,100,000 clones; approximately 78% of them occurred a single time. The ten largest make up roughly 0.65% of the sample. The sequenced sample consisted of memory CD4+ T cells from PBMCs. The cell subset or site label here, explained by the study, means: CD45RA-negative fraction. All receptors derive from a man aged 18 to 29 in good health. Some clones in this sample may be carry-over from other donors' samples.

The genes are TRBV30 and TRBJ2-1; 7 bases line up with TRBD2. The junction had 12 bases not matched to a gene; V was cut back by 7 bases and J by 3 bases. Germline V lookup: CDR1 GTSNPN, CDR2 SVGIG (reference sequence). This CDR3 spans 15 amino acids. In nucleotides, the CDR3 is TGTGCCTTGGGAGGGAGAACAGGAGTCTACAATGAGCAGTTCTTC. It specifies CALGGRTGVYNEQFF. Supplemented by reference TRBV30 and TRBJ2-1, the full variable domain reads SQTIHQWPATLVQPVGSPLSLECTVEGTSNPNLYWYRQAAGRGLQLLFYSVGIGQISSEVPQNLSASRPQDRQFILSSKKLLLSDSGFYLCALGGRTGVYNEQFFGPGTRLTVL.

The J gene is TRBJ2-2, the V gene TRBV30; D call uncertain. This CDR3 is 14 amino acids long. V lost 0 bases to trimming and J lost 4 bases, with 9 bases between them. The germline gives CDR1 GTSNPN, CDR2 SVGIG (reference sequence). CDR3 amino acids: CAWSVAMGTGELFF. In nucleotides, the CDR3 is TGTGCCTGGAGTGTAGCGATGGGCACCGGGGAGCTGTTTTTT.

V gene TRBV28 combines with J gene TRBJ1-4, with unresolved D. Trimming took off 6 bases at V and 4 bases at J, with 15 bases between the two ends. The CDR3 length is 15 residues. CDR1 and CDR2 (germline): MDHEN, SYDVKM. CDR3: CASSQGTGINEKLFF. The CDR3 region has the DNA TGTGCCAGCAGCCAAGGCACGGGGATTAATGAAAAACTGTTTTTT.

The chain combines TRBV2 with TRBJ1-5; maybe TRBD1 (5 bases). In germline, CDR1 is SNHLY, CDR2 FYNNEI. The CDR3 is made up of 14 amino acids. The V gene lost 3 bases and the J gene lost 7 bases, with 13 bases spanning the gap. The CDR3: CASSEGLRGQPQHF. The CDR3 DNA is TGTGCCAGCAGTGAGGGGCTCCGAGGGCAGCCCCAGCATTTT.

This clone was seen once. V is TRBV7-8 and J is TRBJ2-5; unclear D gene. V was cut by 5 bases and J by 5 bases, with 18 bases left in between. The CDR3 extends over 15 amino acids. Germline CDR1 reads SGHVS; CDR2 reads FQNEAQ. The CDR3 is CASSPGSGLDETQYF. As DNA, the CDR3 is TGTGCCAGCAGCCCCGGATCTGGGTTGGATGAGACCCAGTACTTC.

This clone came up a few times. The sample carries other DNA sequences with the same CDR3. The CDR3 nucleotides read TGTGCCAGCACCGCGGCCAGTCCTAGCACAGATACGCAGTATTTT. It encodes CASTAASPSTDTQYF. The gene calls are TRBV4-2 and TRBJ2-3; no firm D call. Germline V CDR1 and CDR2: LGHNA, YNFKEQ. Trimming cost V 7 bases and J 0 bases, with 14 bases left between them. This CDR3 contains 15 residues.

This chain uses TRBV9 with TRBJ2-3, with TRBD1 matching 9 bases. Germline assignment: CDR1 SGDLS and CDR2 YYNGEE. The junction had 5 bases not matched to a gene; V was cut back by 4 bases and J by 5 bases. The CDR3 extends over 14 amino acids. The chain's CDR3 is CASSFRQGEDTQYF. CDR3 nucleotides: TGTGCCAGCAGCTTTCGACAGGGGGAAGATACGCAGTATTTT.

The rearrangement links TRBV10-1 to TRBJ2-2; 7 bases are shared with TRBD1. The germline CDR1 and CDR2 sequences are WNHNN and SYGVQD (reference sequence). V was pared by 6 bases and J by 4 bases, with 5 bases of the junction left unmatched. This CDR3 comprises 14 residues. CDR3 in DNA: TGCGCCAGCAGCTCGACAGGGACCACCGGGGAGCTGTTTTTT. Protein: CASSSTGTTGELFF.

This chain joins TRBV5-6 and TRBJ1-4; D unresolved. This CDR3 is 14 amino acids long. The germline V gene encodes CDR1 SGHDT and CDR2 YYEEEE. Trimming removed 4 bases at V and 0 bases at J, with 7 bases between. The CDR3 here is CASSQLATNEKLFF. In DNA, the CDR3 is TGTGCCAGCAGCCAACTTGCAACTAATGAAAAACTGTTTTTT.